Shown below are 5 T cell receptor beta chains from a single sample sequenced in a study of blood T cell repertoires in COVID-19. The assay was immunoSEQ multiplex PCR, and TCRdb's table has in-frame clones only and misses some. This table holds 300,000 to 350,000 clones, around 89% found once. Sequencing used peripheral blood. Receptors were obtained from a woman aged 40 to 49 with COVID-19, enrolled during active disease.

This chain connects TRBV18 to TRBJ1-2; the D gene is possibly TRBD1 (5 bases). In germline, CDR1 is KGHSH, CDR2 LQKENI. CDR3 length: 13 residues. Trimming removed 0 bases at V and 7 bases at J, with 9 bases between. DNA for the CDR3: TGTGCCAGCTCACCACCGATACAGGTTGGCTACACCTTC. It specifies CASSPPIQVGYTF. The full variable domain, with the rest looked up from reference TRBV18 and TRBJ1-2, is NAGVMQNPRHLVRRRGQEARLRCSPMKGHSHVYWYRQLPEEGLKFMVYLQKENIIDESGMPKERFSAEFPKEGPSILRIQQVVRGDSAAYFCASSPPIQVGYTFGSGTRLTVV.

CDR3 protein: CASSLTPGNEQFF. The CDR3 bases are TGTGCCAGCAGCTTAACGCCGGGAAATGAGCAGTTCTTC. This chain uses TRBV7-3 with TRBJ2-1; D possibly corresponds to TRBD2 (5 bases). This CDR3 is built from 13 residues. CDR1 and CDR2 (germline): SGHTA, FQGTGA. Trimming left V 0 bases short and J 7 bases short, with 7 bases between.

The chain employs TRBV18 and TRBJ1-1; D unresolved. In germline, CDR1 is KGHSH, CDR2 LQKENI. This CDR3 is 14 amino acids long. Trimming cost V 0 bases and J 0 bases, with 5 bases left between them. The CDR3 DNA sequence: TGTGCCAGCTCACCACCCCGTATGAACACTGAAGCTTTCTTT. Translation gives CASSPPRMNTEAFF.

CDR3 protein: CSVEEWPGGTYEQYF. CDR3 DNA sequence: TGCAGCGTTGAAGAATGGCCGGGAGGTACCTACGAGCAGTACTTC. V gene TRBV29-1 combines with J gene TRBJ2-7, with TRBD2 matching 7 bases. In germline, CDR1 is SQVTM, CDR2 ANQGSEA. V trimming: 0 bases; J trimming: 2 bases; junction bases outside the gene matches: 7. The CDR3 runs to 15 residues.

The V and J genes are TRBV28 and TRBJ1-5; TRBD1 aligns across 7 bases. V lost 7 bases, J lost 7 bases, and 4 bases stayed unmatched. CDR1 is MDHEN and CDR2 is SYDVKM in the germline V gene. This CDR3 comprises 12 residues. The CDR3 bases are TGTGCCAGCACCCCCAGGGGGCAGCCCCAGCATTTT. Protein: CASTPRGQPQHF.